This T cell receptor beta chain appears in the sequencing data of a study of blood T cell repertoires in COVID-19. Study-level information: Some COVID-19 samples were acute and others convalescent; all came from the United States, Italy and Spain.

Repertoires were generated with immunoSEQ multiplex PCR, while TCRdb's copy carries only in-frame clones and drops some. The data hold over 95,000 clones, with approximately 91% observed a single time. The sequencing sample was made of peripheral blood. This receptor was identified in a woman between 65 and 79 years old who had recovered from COVID-19.

The chain's CDR3 is CASRVLGGWSLHF. CDR3 nucleotide sequence: TGTGCCAGCAGGGTCCTAGGGGGTTGGTCCCTCCACTTT. The chain recombines TRBV28 with TRBJ1-6, with TRBD1 as a possible D gene (6 bases). In germline, CDR1 is MDHEN, CDR2 SYDVKM. Trimming cost V 6 bases and J 14 bases, with 17 bases left between them. CDR3 length: 13 residues.